One and the same sample provided the 7 T cell receptor beta chains below, sequenced in a study of cytomegalovirus exposure and HLA in healthy donors. PCR used 60 Vbeta primers and 13 Jbeta primers. The protocol was immunoSEQ multiplex PCR, while the TCRdb copy is restricted to in-frame clones and leaves out a portion. The data show just under 250,000 clones, roughly 80% seen once. Sequenced material: PBMCs. The receptors stem from a woman aged 35 to 49 in good health and CMV-seropositive.

The chain has TRBV5-4 and TRBJ1-1, with a possible D match to TRBD1 (5 bases). The CDR3 covers 14 residues. The V end was cut by 1 base, the J end by 3 bases, with 10 bases between. Germline CDR1 SGHNT, CDR2 YYREEE (reference sequence). CDR3 in DNA: TGTGCCAGCAGCTTGAGGGGAGGAGACACTGAAGCTTTCTTT. This translates into CASSLRGGDTEAFF. The whole variable domain, filled in from reference TRBV5-4 and TRBJ1-1, reads ETGVTQSPTHLIKTRGQQVTLRCSSQSGHNTVSWYQQALGQGPQFIFQYYREEENGRGNFPPRFSGLQFPNYSSELNVNALELDDSALYLCASSLRGGDTEAFFGQGTRLTVV.

V is TRBV7-2 and J is TRBJ1-2; no reliable D call. This CDR3 region has 13 residues. Germline CDR1 reads SGHTA; CDR2 reads FQGNSA. Trimming took 1 base from V and 9 from J, leaving 12 bases between them. CDR3 in DNA: TGTGCCAGCAGCTTAGGGACTGCTAAGCGCTACACCTTC. The encoded protein is CASSLGTAKRYTF.

Regarding this clone: At one boundary the junction diverges from the germline segment, which might be a read error. The same CDR3 can be traced to other DNA sequences in this sample. The chain carries TRBV15 and TRBJ1-1; 8 bases align to TRBD1. The CDR3 consists of 15 residues. Germline lookup yields CDR1 LNHNV and CDR2 YYDKDF (reference sequence). The CDR3 DNA follows: TGTGCCACTAGCAGAGATCGAACAGGGGGAACTGAAGCTTTCTTT. This translates into CATSRDRTGGTEAFF.

The chain has TRBV6-5 and TRBJ1-3; unclear D gene. The CDR3 covers 12 residues. Trimming took off 7 bases at V and 4 bases at J, with 8 bases between the two ends. Germline V CDR1 and CDR2: MNHEY, SVGAGI. The CDR3 sequence: CASTEAGNTIYF. CDR3 DNA: TGTGCCAGCACAGAGGCCGGAAACACCATATATTTT.

CDR3 sequence reads: CASSVSGNTDTQYF. Here the CDR3 DNA reads TGTGCCAGCAGCGTTAGCGGGAACACAGATACGCAGTATTTT. The chain has TRBV7-2 and TRBJ2-3, with TRBD2 identical over 8 bases. The trim removed 5 bases at V and 2 bases at J, leaving 3 bases unmatched. This CDR3 comprises 14 residues. The germline gives CDR1 SGHTA, CDR2 FQGNSA.

The chain carries TRBV4-1 and TRBJ1-3; D unclear. This CDR3 spans 15 amino acids. V was shortened by 3 bases and J by 3 bases, with 12 bases between the two germline ends. CDR1 and CDR2 from the germline V gene are MGHRA and YSYEKL. CDR3 residues: CASSHPWAGGNTIYF. For the CDR3, the DNA is TGCGCCAGCAGCCACCCCTGGGCCGGTGGAAACACCATATATTTT.

The CDR3 sequence is CASSAQGELSYNEQFF. The CDR3 region has the DNA TGTGCCAGCAGTGCCCAGGGGGAGTTGTCCTACAATGAGCAGTTCTTC. V and J are TRBV6-1 and TRBJ2-1; 7 bases match TRBD1. The V segment lost 4 bases and the J segment 1 base; nucleotides outside the gene matches: 7. Germline V lookup: CDR1 MNHNS, CDR2 SASEGT. This CDR3 has 16 residues.